The 11 T cell receptor beta chains below all came from one sample that was sequenced in a study of human T cells and chemical hapten exposure. Time point described: patch test 1, 2 weeks after DPC sensitization. Treatment noted: therapeutic diphenylcyclopropenone sensitization with weekly scalp DPC. TCRdb used MiXCR to reprocess the RACE reads, holding one entry per CDR3 protein. The sample carries more than 55,000 distinct CDR3 sequences, around 10% recorded once. The input for sequencing was whole blood, taken in connection with sensitization to the hapten diphenylcyclopropenone (DPC). The receptor source for this set is a woman aged 35 to 49 with alopecia areata. Some clones in this sample may be carry-over from other donors' samples.

In this sample, this clonotype turned up many times. V is TRBV5-1 and J is TRBJ2-3; D call uncertain. The CDR3 has 14 amino acids. Germline CDR1 and CDR2: SGHRS and YFSETQ. The V end lost 2 bases, the J end lost 0 bases, and 7 bases lay between the germline ends. The CDR3: CASSFMTSTDTQYF. Here the CDR3 DNA reads TGCGCCAGCAGCTTTATGACTAGCACAGATACGCAGTATTTT.

Many counts were recorded for this clonotype. This rearrangement joins TRBV5-4 to TRBJ2-7, with TRBD1 matching over 7 bases. Germline loops: CDR1 SGHNT, CDR2 YYREEE (reference sequence). The CDR3 runs 16 residues. The V and J ends lost 5 bases and 0 bases, in that order; junction bases with no gene match: 11. The CDR3 sequence: CASSPAETGNSYEQYF. CDR3 bases: TGTGCCAGCAGTCCCGCCGAGACAGGGAACTCCTACGAGCAGTACTTC.

A few counts support this clonotype. The chain couples TRBV6-6 to TRBJ1-6, with D unresolved. Germline-derived CDR1 and CDR2 are MNHNY and SVGAGI (reference sequence). Trimming stripped 2 bases from V and 0 bases from J, with 11 bases between. The CDR3 covers 17 residues. The CDR3 protein is CASSYGSRLSYNSPLHF. The CDR3 DNA is TGTGCCAGCAGTTACGGGAGTCGACTCTCCTATAATTCACCCCTCCACTTT.

A remark on this clonotype: Given a much more abundant clone one base away, this may be a read error. The chain recombines TRBV11-2 with TRBJ1-6; D remains ambiguous. V lost 4 bases, J lost 4 bases, and 11 bases lay in between. The CDR3 has 15 residues. Per the germline V gene, CDR1 is SGHAT and CDR2 is FQNNGV. The CDR3: CASSCRSFYNSPLHF. The DNA of the CDR3 is TGTGCCAGCAGCTGCAGATCCTTTTATAATTCACCCCTCCACTTT.

This clonotype was seen many times. The CDR3 protein is CASSLGPATDTQYF. CDR3 bases: TGTGCCAGCAGTTTAGGGCCCGCCACCGATACGCAGTATTTT. The chain employs TRBV12-3 or TRBV12-4 and TRBJ2-3; D call uncertain. The V end was cut by 1 base, the J end by 6 bases, with 11 bases between. This CDR3 contains 14 residues.

This clonotype was detected many times. This chain connects TRBV28 to TRBJ2-7; D not resolved. CDR3 length: 14 amino acids. Looked up from germline, CDR1 is MDHEN and CDR2 is SYDVKM. Trimming pared 4 bases from V and 2 bases from J, leaving 12 bases between. The CDR3 region has the DNA TGTGCCAGCAGTTCTCCTTCGGTAACCTACGAGCAGTACTTC. Translating it yields CASSSPSVTYEQYF.

This clonotype appeared many times. The genes are TRBV28 and TRBJ2-5; the D gene could be TRBD1 or TRBD2 (6 bases each). This CDR3 region has 13 residues. Trimming removed 8 bases from V and 4 bases from J, with 14 bases in between. The germline CDR1 and CDR2 sequences are MDHEN and SYDVKM. The CDR3 DNA sequence: TGTGCCAGCGGGAGTGGGGGGCGAGAGACCCAGTACTTC. Translation gives CASGSGGRETQYF.

This rearrangement joins TRBV29-1 to TRBJ1-1, with D maybe TRBD1 (6 bases). V lost 6 bases to trimming and J lost 2 bases, with 16 bases between them. The CDR3 totals 14 residues. CDR1 and CDR2 (germline): SQVTM, ANQGSEA. CDR3 nucleotides: TGCAGCGTCGACAGGTTTCTCACAAACACTGAAGCTTTCTTT. Its translation is CSVDRFLTNTEAFF.

This clonotype was seen ten or more times. The V call is TRBV28, the J call TRBJ1-2; a possible D gene is TRBD1 (6 bases). This CDR3 spans 15 amino acids. The germline V gene encodes CDR1 MDHEN and CDR2 SYDVKM. V was trimmed by 8 bases and J by 3 bases, leaving 19 bases between them. The CDR3 DNA is TGTGCCAGCTCAAGGGGGTCTGCGGGTGACTATGGCTACACCTTC. Translating it yields CASSRGSAGDYGYTF.

The gene calls are TRBV5-1 and TRBJ2-5; D gene uncertain. The CDR3 consists of 14 residues. Trimming took off 7 bases at V and 3 bases at J, with 16 bases between the two ends. CDR1 and CDR2 (germline): SGHRS, YFSETQ. The CDR3 DNA reads TGCGCCAGCGCCCCCCCGAGGTTGGAAGAGACCCAGTACTTC. Residues: CASAPPRLEETQYF.

This clonotype was recorded many times. The rearrangement joins TRBV19 to TRBJ1-5, with D perhaps matching TRBD1 (5 bases). Looked up from germline, CDR1 is LNHDA and CDR2 is SQIVND (reference sequence). V shed 7 bases and J shed 9 bases, with 16 bases lying between them. This CDR3 is built from 13 residues. In DNA, the CDR3 is TGTGCCAGTAACCCCGGTGGGGCGCCGCCCCAGCATTTT. Its protein is CASNPGGAPPQHF. The full variable domain, its missing parts supplied by reference TRBV19 and TRBJ1-5, is DGGITQSPKYLFRKEGQNVTLSCEQNLNHDAMYWYRQDPGQGLRLIYYSQIVNDFQKGDIAEGYSVSREKKESFPLTVTSAQKNPTAFYLCASNPGGAPPQHFGDGTRLSIL.